Below, one T cell receptor beta chain is given with its context. Generated by immunoSEQ multiplex PCR, the TCRdb table keeps only in-frame clones and is missing some. Here the sample spans nearly 250,000 clones, roughly 86% being singletons. This record comes from a study of blood T cell repertoires in COVID-19. Germline-derived CDR1 and CDR2 are SGHRS and YFSETQ. Between the trimmed V and J ends, which lost 0 bases and 2 bases, there was a span of 10 bases. CDR3 size: 15 residues. The chain uses TRBV5-1 and TRBJ2-3; the D is unclear. The source of this sequence is an older woman who had recovered from COVID-19. Sequencing input: peripheral blood. CDR3 amino acids: CASSLEVGLTDTQYF. The DNA of the CDR3 is TGCGCCAGCAGCTTGGAGGTGGGCCTCACAGATACGCAGTATTTT.